The next 26 T cell receptor beta chains were all read from a single sample in a study of blood T cell repertoires in COVID-19. TCRdb's table, derived via immunoSEQ multiplex PCR, lists solely in-frame clones and lacks some. The sample includes 150,000 to 200,000 clones, about 86% seen only once; the top ten take more than 7.5%. The sequenced sample was peripheral blood. The receptor source for this set is a man aged 50-60 years with active or convalescent COVID-19.

The V and J genes are TRBV6-2 or TRBV6-3 and TRBJ1-5, with 8 bases identical to TRBD1. Germline V gene data show CDR1 as MNHEY and CDR2 as SVGEGT. This CDR3 region has 15 residues. Losses at the gene ends were 2 bases for V and 7 bases for J; bases not matched to a gene: 7. As DNA, the CDR3 is TGTGCCAGCAGTTACCCAGACAGGGGCGGGCAGCCCCAGCATTTT. It translates to CASSYPDRGGQPQHF.

The chain carries TRBV9 and TRBJ1-5, with D hard to call. Germline V gene sequence: CDR1 SGDLS, CDR2 YYNGEE. V was shortened by 4 bases and J by 6 bases, with 14 bases between the two germline ends. CDR3 length: 14 amino acids. The CDR3 DNA follows: TGTGCCAGCAGCATTGACTCGGGGAGTCAGCCCCAGCATTTT. The encoded protein is CASSIDSGSQPQHF.

This clone was seen once. The V call is TRBV3-1 (or the pseudogene TRBV3-2), the J call TRBJ1-2; the D gene is possibly TRBD1 (5 bases). The length of the CDR3 is 15 residues. Germline assignment: CDR1 LGHDT and CDR2 YNNKEL (reference sequence). The V and J ends lost 5 bases and 0 bases respectively, with 13 bases between them. The DNA for the CDR3 is TGTGCCAGCAGCGCAACAGGAACCACTAACTATGGCTACACCTTC. As protein: CASSATGTTNYGYTF.

The CDR3 DNA follows: TGTGCCAGCAGCTTATCCGAACTAGCGGGATATGGCGAGCAGTACTTC. This codes for CASSLSELAGYGEQYF. The genes are TRBV7-9 and TRBJ2-7; 10 bases align to TRBD2. The CDR3 loop spans 16 amino acids. The ends lost 2 bases at V and 6 bases at J; junction bases unmatched: 10. The germline CDR1 and CDR2 sequences are SEHNR and FQNEAQ (reference sequence).

This chain uses TRBV24-1 with TRBJ2-5, with 16 positions matching TRBD2. Losses at the gene ends were 1 base for V and 4 bases for J; bases not matched to a gene: 11. Germline V gene sequence: CDR1 KGHDR, CDR2 SFDVKD. The CDR3 sequence is 20 residues long. CDR3 amino acids: CATSDFQSSGTSGRGETQYF. In DNA form, the CDR3 reads TGTGCCACCAGTGATTTCCAGTCCTCCGGGACTAGCGGGAGGGGAGAGACCCAGTACTTC.

This clone was detected a few times. V is TRBV3-1 (or the pseudogene TRBV3-2) and J is TRBJ2-7; maybe TRBD2 (6 bases). The CDR3 is 14 residues long. Germline assignment: CDR1 LGHDT and CDR2 YNNKEL (reference sequence). Trimming stripped 1 base from V and 2 bases from J, with 9 bases between. DNA of the CDR3: TGTGCCAGCAGCCAAGGGCGGGGAGCCTACGAGCAGTACTTC. Translating it yields CASSQGRGAYEQYF.

The chain has TRBV7-9 and TRBJ1-2; tentatively, D is TRBD1 (6 bases). Trimming cost V 1 base and J 6 bases, with 18 bases left between them. CDR1 and CDR2 (germline): SEHNR, FQNEAQ (reference sequence). There are 16 residues in the CDR3. CDR3: CASSLGSSGEGNGYTF. CDR3 bases: TGTGCCAGCAGCTTAGGATCTTCAGGGGAAGGTAATGGCTACACCTTC.

The chain couples TRBV29-1 to TRBJ1-5, with a weak D call TRBD1 (5 bases). V lost 5 bases, J lost 0 bases, and 8 bases lay in between. Germline V gene data show CDR1 as SQVTM and CDR2 as ANQGSEA. The CDR3 sequence is 13 residues long. CDR3 amino acids: CSVQGNSNQPQHF. CDR3 DNA sequence: TGCAGCGTTCAGGGTAATAGCAATCAGCCCCAGCATTTT. Full variable domain (outside the CDR3, taken from reference TRBV29-1 and TRBJ1-5): SAVISQKPSRDICQRGTSLTIQCQVDSQVTMMFWYRQQPGQSLTLIATANQGSEATYESGFVIDKFPISRPNLTFSTLTVSNMSPEDSSIYLCSVQGNSNQPQHFGDGTRLSIL.

This chain uses TRBV27 with TRBJ2-1, with 8 bases that match TRBD2. Germline loops: CDR1 MNHEY, CDR2 SMNVEV (reference sequence). J gave up 1 base and V 6 bases, and 11 bases lay outside the gene matches. The CDR3 spans 17 residues. CDR3 sequence (DNA): TGTGCCAGCAGCCCTTCGAGGGTAGCGGGATCCTACAATGAGCAGTTCTTC. Translation: CASSPSRVAGSYNEQFF.

The V and J genes are TRBV6-5 and TRBJ1-6; no clear D. Per the germline V gene, CDR1 is MNHEY and CDR2 is SVGAGI. V was pared by 6 bases and J by 11 bases, with 14 bases between. The CDR3 runs to 13 residues. The CDR3 loop reads CASRRDSVAPLHF. In DNA, the CDR3 is TGTGCCAGCAGACGAGATAGTGTAGCACCCCTCCACTTT.

This clone was seen ten or more times. The rearrangement uses TRBV24-1 and TRBJ2-2, with 10 bases identical to TRBD2. The ends lost 4 bases at V and 7 bases at J; junction bases unmatched: 11. Germline V lookup: CDR1 KGHDR, CDR2 SFDVKD. This CDR3 is 17 amino acids long. The CDR3, as DNA: TGTGCCACCAGTGACCACAAAGCGGGAGGGCCTGTCGGGGAGCTGTTTTTT. Translated: CATSDHKAGGPVGELFF.

This clone has just one count. The CDR3 reads CATLGSTQGYEQYF. CDR3 in DNA: TGCGCCACCCTGGGGTCCACACAGGGCTACGAGCAGTACTTC. The chain links TRBV10-2 to TRBJ2-7; a possible D gene is TRBD1 (6 bases). Germline assignment: CDR1 WSHSY and CDR2 SAAADI. This CDR3 is built from 14 residues. V was pared by 10 bases and J by 3 bases, with 19 bases between.

The chain joins TRBV10-3 to TRBJ2-7; D is uncertain. Germline V gene lookup returns CDR1 ENHRY and CDR2 SYGVKD. This CDR3 has 13 residues. Trimming stripped 7 bases from V and 3 bases from J, with 13 bases between. The DNA of the CDR3 is TGTGCCATCACCGAGCTCGGAGACTACGAGCAGTACTTC. Protein sequence: CAITELGDYEQYF.

The rearrangement joins TRBV2 to TRBJ1-1; the D is unclear. The CDR3 runs to 14 residues. Trimming shortened V by 2 bases and J by 0 bases, and 7 bases separated the two germline ends. Germline V CDR1 and CDR2: SNHLY, FYNNEI. The CDR3, as DNA: TGTGCCAGCAGTGAATTAGGAGTGAACACTGAAGCTTTCTTT. It specifies CASSELGVNTEAFF.

The V call is TRBV11-1, the J call TRBJ2-7, with TRBD2 matching 7 bases. This CDR3 has 15 residues. Unmatched junction bases numbered 8, after V lost 1 base and J lost 5 bases. The germline V gene has CDR1 SGHAT and CDR2 FQDESV (reference sequence). CDR3 sequence reads: CASSLVGDYSHEQYF. CDR3 nucleotide sequence: TGTGCCAGCAGCTTAGTAGGGGACTATTCCCACGAGCAGTACTTC.

The chain combines TRBV19 with TRBJ2-2; 7 bases fit TRBD1. Germline CDR1 is LNHDA and CDR2 is SQIVND (reference sequence). The CDR3 length is 16 residues. Unmatched junction bases numbered 7, after V lost 5 bases and J lost 1 base. CDR3 in DNA: TGTGCCAGTAGTTTGAAAGGGGGCTTGAACACCGGGGAGCTGTTTTTT. Amino acid sequence: CASSLKGGLNTGELFF.

The V call is TRBV11-2, the J call TRBJ2-7, with 8 bases matching TRBD2. Germline loops: CDR1 SGHAT, CDR2 FQNNGV. This CDR3 is built from 12 residues. With 5 bases clipped from V and 4 bases from J, the junction kept 1 base outside the gene matches. The CDR3 is CASSRGGYEQYF. In DNA, the CDR3 is TGTGCCAGCAGCCGCGGGGGGTACGAGCAGTACTTC.

The V call is TRBV7-9, the J call TRBJ1-2; 9 positions agree with TRBD1. With V trimmed by 5 bases and J by 7 bases, 5 bases remained unmatched. The CDR3 runs 13 residues. The germline CDR1 and CDR2 sequences are SEHNR and FQNEAQ (reference sequence). The CDR3 reads CASSRDRAGGYTF. As DNA, the CDR3 is TGTGCCAGCAGCCGGGACAGGGCTGGTGGCTACACCTTC.

The chain is built from TRBV9 and TRBJ1-2; possible D gene TRBD1, 5 bases. Germline CDR1 is SGDLS and CDR2 is YYNGEE. V lost 0 bases and J lost 2, with 8 bases in between. The CDR3 runs to 14 residues. For the CDR3, the DNA is TGTGCCAGCAGCGTAGAGGCAGGGAACTATGGCTACACCTTC. It codes for CASSVEAGNYGYTF.

This chain uses TRBV6-1 with TRBJ2-7; no clear D. The V gene lost 0 bases and the J gene lost 5 bases, with 5 bases spanning the gap. Germline V CDR1 and CDR2: MNHNS, SASEGT. The CDR3 covers 12 residues. The CDR3 loop is CASSEATDEQYF. The CDR3 DNA is TGTGCCAGCAGTGAAGCTACAGACGAGCAGTACTTC.

The genes are TRBV29-1 and TRBJ1-1, with TRBD1 as a possible D gene (5 bases). Trimming removed 3 bases at V and 1 base at J, with 9 bases between. CDR3 length: 13 residues. The germline V gene encodes CDR1 SQVTM and CDR2 ANQGSEA. CDR3: CSVDRVGNTEAFF. CDR3 DNA sequence: TGCAGCGTTGACAGGGTGGGGAACACTGAAGCTTTCTTT.

This sequence joins TRBV5-6 and TRBJ2-7; D possibly corresponds to TRBD2 (5 bases). The CDR3 runs 12 residues. V shed 2 bases and J shed 6 bases, with 9 bases lying between them. Germline V gene sequence: CDR1 SGHDT, CDR2 YYEEEE. CDR3 region: CASSFPGIEQYF. The CDR3, as DNA: TGTGCCAGCAGCTTCCCGGGAATCGAGCAGTACTTC.

V is TRBV9 and J is TRBJ2-3; 8 nucleotides align to TRBD2. CDR1 is SGDLS and CDR2 is YYNGEE in the germline V gene. Losses at the gene ends were 0 bases for V and 4 bases for J; bases not matched to a gene: 4. The CDR3 is 15 amino acids. This CDR3 reads CASSVVGGRSDTQYF. For the CDR3, the DNA is TGTGCCAGCAGCGTAGTTGGCGGGAGGTCAGATACGCAGTATTTT.

The CDR3 DNA reads as TGTGCCACCGTCGCAACTAATGAAAAACTGTTTTTT. It is translated as CATVATNEKLFF. This chain uses TRBV28 with TRBJ1-4; D unresolved. Germline assignment: CDR1 MDHEN and CDR2 SYDVKM. Trimming took 10 bases from V and 0 from J, leaving 6 bases between them. CDR3 length: 12 amino acids. The full variable domain, rest sourced from reference TRBV28 and TRBJ1-4, is DVKVTQSSRYLVKRTGEKVFLECVQDMDHENMFWYRQDPGLGLRLIYFSYDVKMKEKGDIPEGYSVSREKKERFSLILESASTNQTSMYLCATVATNEKLFFGSGTQLSVL.

The chain is built from TRBV25-1 and TRBJ1-3, with 10 bases fitting TRBD1. From germline, CDR1 is MGHDK and CDR2 SYGVNS. The CDR3 extends over 16 amino acids. J gave up 0 bases and V 5 bases, and 4 bases lay outside the gene matches. This CDR3 is CASSYGTGASGNTIYF. CDR3 nucleotide sequence: TGTGCCAGCAGTTATGGGACAGGGGCCTCTGGAAACACCATATATTTT.

The J gene is TRBJ2-5, the V gene TRBV5-6; D is perhaps TRBD1 (5 bases). The CDR3 runs to 14 residues. V lost 3 bases and J lost 2, with 11 bases in between. CDR1 and CDR2 (germline): SGHDT, YYEEEE. The CDR3 loop is CASSSQGLQETQYF. For the CDR3, the DNA is TGTGCCAGCAGCTCCCAGGGTTTACAAGAGACCCAGTACTTC.